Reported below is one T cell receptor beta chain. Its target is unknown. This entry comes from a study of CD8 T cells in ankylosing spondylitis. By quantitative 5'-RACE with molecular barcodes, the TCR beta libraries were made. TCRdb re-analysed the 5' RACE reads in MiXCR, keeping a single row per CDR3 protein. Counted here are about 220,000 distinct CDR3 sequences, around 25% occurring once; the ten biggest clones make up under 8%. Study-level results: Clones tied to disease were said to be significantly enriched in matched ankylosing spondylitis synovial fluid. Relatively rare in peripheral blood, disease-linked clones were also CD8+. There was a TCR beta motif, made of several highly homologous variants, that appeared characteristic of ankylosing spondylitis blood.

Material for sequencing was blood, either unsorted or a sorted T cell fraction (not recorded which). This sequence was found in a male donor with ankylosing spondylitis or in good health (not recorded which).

The CDR3: CSARGRLAGDAEQYF. As DNA, the CDR3 is TGCAGTGCTAGAGGACGTCTAGCGGGAGACGCCGAGCAGTACTTC. The chain has TRBV20-1 and TRBJ2-7, with 10 bases identical to TRBD2. Unmatched junction bases numbered 9, after V lost 1 base and J lost 6 bases. The CDR3 sequence is 15 residues long. Germline V lookup: CDR1 DFQATT, CDR2 SNEGSKA (reference sequence).